The clone carrying this T cell receptor beta chain was counted once. Its cognate antigen is unknown. This sample was included in a study of tumor and adjacent non-tumor tissue in lung cancer. Study details: Histology: eleven to twelve adenocarcinoma, 2 squamous cell carcinoma, 1 small cell lung cancer.

A modified ARM-PCR protocol with three rounds of nested PCR amplified TCRbeta. TCRdb passed the multiplex PCR reads through MiXCR, listing each CDR3 protein once. The sample contains roughly 65,000 distinct CDR3 sequences, roughly 60% of which appear only once. The CDR3 covers 17 residues. Germline CDR1 reads MDHEN; CDR2 reads SYDVKM. Trimming took 8 bases from V and 15 from J; bases not matched to a gene: 24. Findings and caveats of the study: Significantly higher TCR diversity was found in tumor than normal lung. Shorter survival was associated with higher TCR diversity in tumors.

No cell sorting was done before RNA was extracted from the tissue. The clonotype was recovered from a man in his fifties or sixties with non-small cell lung cancer. The sample consisted of lung tumor tissue. The V gene is TRBV28, the J gene TRBJ2-6; TRBD1 aligns across 8 bases. The CDR3 nucleotides read TGTGCCAGCGGAAGGACAGGGATCGTATCTGGGGCCGACGCCCTGACTTTC. Its protein product is CASGRTGIVSGADALTF.